The rows below give T cell receptor beta chains drawn from one sample of a study of blood T cell repertoires in COVID-19. Libraries were prepared by immunoSEQ multiplex PCR; TCRdb keeps only in-frame clonotypes and omits some of them. The sample has under 95,000 clones; 80% to 95% are singletons. The sequencing input was peripheral blood. These receptors were collected from a woman aged 45-65 years in a cohort sampled during active COVID-19. The conserved cysteine and the conserved F or W are not part of the CDR3 here. Size is omitted from some rows. Given values are once, few, many or a class for expanded clones.

cdr3_aa j_call v_call clone_size
ASSLGTSGYGSYEQY TRBJ2-7 TRBV5-1 .
SADRDRNQATEAF TRBJ1-1 TRBV29-1 .
ASSPSQGNTEAF TRBJ1-1 TRBV18 once
ASSLEQANSPLH TRBJ1-6 TRBV7-6 .
ASEGDRRETQY TRBJ2-5 TRBV6-5 once
ASRFMTRTWYEQY TRBJ2-7 TRBV12-2 .
ASSLERQRAF TRBJ1-1 TRBV5-4 .
ASTDRFTNTEAF TRBJ1-1 TRBV6-1 .
ASSVVCGSSIPVCNYEQY TRBJ2-7 TRBV9 .
ASTPGTSGSYSYNEQF TRBJ2-1 TRBV28 .
ASSQEQGVGGYT TRBJ1-2 TRBV4-1 .
AWAPLPQETQY TRBJ2-5 TRBV30 .
ASRTRSLGRNTIY TRBJ1-3 TRBV6-5 .
ASSLVPGQGAGANVLT TRBJ2-6 TRBV7-8 once
ASSYSRQGSYEQY TRBJ2-7 TRBV6-5 .
ASSLGQGYNYGYT TRBJ1-2 TRBV5-1 .
ASSSRSTGSNEQF TRBJ2-1 TRBV5-4 .
ASSLGQNAEKLF TRBJ1-4 TRBV5-1 .
ASSVDRGTYGYT TRBJ1-2 TRBV5-4 .
ASKERGAPTDTQY TRBJ2-3 TRBV6-5 .
ASSPLKESPLH TRBJ1-6 TRBV18 .
ASSFGQANEKLF TRBJ1-4 TRBV5-6 .
ASSLRFGSNNEQF TRBJ2-1 TRBV7-8 .
ASSEDRVPSSPLH TRBJ1-6 TRBV2 .
ASSRQGSNYGYT TRBJ1-2 TRBV7-8 .
ASGLAPGTSATNPGEQY TRBJ2-7 TRBV12-5 .
ASSRTGIPYEQY TRBJ2-7 TRBV11-3 few
ASSQERGTGSRAF TRBJ1-1 TRBV14 .
ASSSRRPGQSYEQY TRBJ2-7 TRBV13 .
ASSLGTVLTGAF TRBJ1-1 TRBV5-1 .
ASSYLLAGETDTQY TRBJ2-3 TRBV3-1/TRBV3-2 .
AAGGWVEDTQY TRBJ2-3 TRBV6-5 .
ASSFRVSGITYNEQF TRBJ2-1 TRBV11-2 .
ASSDSTGFLRYEQY TRBJ2-7 TRBV25-1 .
ASSAQQGGAGGAQY TRBJ2-3 TRBV2 .
ASSQGTSGLYGYT TRBJ1-2 TRBV3-1/TRBV3-2 .
ASSDGGTGGTEAF TRBJ1-1 TRBV19 .
AWSGAGGGTDTQY TRBJ2-3 TRBV30 .
ASSRTGGWETQY TRBJ2-5 TRBV28 .
ASSLEGTPRRAEQF TRBJ2-1 TRBV3-1/TRBV3-2 .
ASSARQGQGASGGELF TRBJ2-2 TRBV9 .
ASSYSDYPGTQY TRBJ2-3 TRBV6-2/TRBV6-3 .
ASSLRTSPSYNEQF TRBJ2-1 TRBV7-8 .
ASSRQGWYTEAF TRBJ1-1 TRBV6-2/TRBV6-3 .
AWSQQGANTEAF TRBJ1-1 TRBV30 .
ASIHHGQGVSPLH TRBJ1-6 TRBV6-6 .
ASSFRGAGTEAF TRBJ1-1 TRBV28 .
ATSDFSVGTGLAQNPTDTQY TRBJ2-3 TRBV24-1 .
ASSRTPGGAHETQY TRBJ2-5 TRBV27 once
ASSYSGLATNEKLF TRBJ1-4 TRBV6-2/TRBV6-3 .
ASRRGTGENNEQF TRBJ2-1 TRBV2 .
AWSVSVAGALF TRBJ1-4 TRBV30 .
ASRTQWPDTQY TRBJ2-3 TRBV28 .
ASSYSTYEQY TRBJ2-7 TRBV12-3/TRBV12-4 few
ASSYVADYEQY TRBJ2-7 TRBV6-6 few
ASSQGGGENTEAF TRBJ1-1 TRBV3-1/TRBV3-2 .